This record covers a single TCR beta chain. The data originate from a study of blood T cell repertoires in COVID-19. About the study: Sites in the United States, Italy and Spain provided acute and convalescent COVID-19 samples. T cells, B-cell-depleted T cells, or PBMCs provided the cDNA or gDNA that served as material.

Assay: immunoSEQ multiplex PCR; the TCRdb copy retains only in-frame clones and omits some. The sample contains about 200,000 clones, 70% to 90% of which appear only once. The germline gives CDR1 ENHRY, CDR2 SYGVKD. V was pared by 0 bases and J by 2 bases, with 13 bases between. The CDR3 extends over 16 amino acids. The sequenced material came from PBMCs or T cells enriched from blood (not recorded which). The chain uses TRBV10-3 and TRBJ2-5; D gene unclear. This sequence was found in a woman in her twenties or thirties who had been exposed to COVID-19. The CDR3: CAISESIQSTQETQYF. The CDR3 region has the DNA TGTGCCATCAGTGAGTCAATACAGTCAACTCAAGAGACCCAGTACTTC.